The clone carrying this TCR beta chain was detected ten times or more. Its matching antigen is unknown. RNA transcripts were the template, and TCR beta CDR3 regions were amplified from them. Second-round multiplex PCR came after a first-round RT-PCR that employed HTBI primers. MiXCR, applied by TCRdb to the multiplex PCR reads, yields one record per CDR3 protein. The data show some 350,000 distinct CDR3 sequences, roughly a sixth seen once. The sample belongs to a study of Graves' ophthalmopathy and Graves' hyperthyroidism. Overall study context: The study drew peripheral blood at initial diagnosis, before any treatment. The study, taken as a whole, reports: Thyroid clonotypes that were expanded above 0.001 frequency mostly also appeared in blood.

Recruitment covered hyperthyroidism patients aged 18 to 65 whose new diagnosis was of under 2 months' duration. The authors used Ficoll-Paque density gradient centrifugation to separate PBMCs. The input was approximately 10 ml of fresh peripheral blood. CDR1 and CDR2 from the germline V gene are SGDLS and YYNGEE. Trimming removed 8 bases from V and 6 bases from J; junction bases left unmatched: 12. This CDR3 comprises 14 residues. The sequence came from an adult woman with stable Graves' hyperthyroidism. Sequencing input: peripheral blood. The V call is TRBV9, the J call TRBJ2-7, with TRBD1 identical over 9 bases. The CDR3 loop reads CASGSGQGNTEQYF. The DNA for the CDR3 is TGTGCCAGTGGGTCGGGACAGGGTAACACCGAGCAGTACTTC.